Listed below are T cell receptor beta chains from one sample, sequenced in a study of early T cells in non-severe SARS-CoV-2 infection. TCRdb re-derived calls from the 5' RACE reads in MiXCR, one entry per CDR3 protein. In the table there are under 100,000 distinct CDR3 sequences, 8% to 13% of which are singletons. Sequencing was done on a sample of whole blood. These receptors all stem from an adult who was a healthcare worker with PCR-confirmed SARS-CoV-2 infection or an uninfected control (not recorded which). Both conserved end residues are part of each CDR3. The D gene is left open where the match is weak. Clone sizes are given selectively: once, few, many, or a class where the clone is expanded.

TRBV7-9	TRBJ2-1	.	16	.	TGTGCCAGCAGCTTATCGCAGGGGAAAGCTATAGATGAGCAGTTCTTC	CASSLSQGKAIDEQFF
TRBV6-6	TRBJ2-1	TRBD1	14	.	TGTGCCAGCAGTTACAAAATGACAGGGGACGAGCAGTTCTTC	CASSYKMTGDEQFF
TRBV18	TRBJ2-1	TRBD1	15	.	TGTGCCAGCTCAATGGGACAGGGAAGTTACAATGAGCAGTTCTTC	CASSMGQGSYNEQFF
TRBV7-6	TRBJ2-1	TRBD1	16	many	TGTGCCAGCAGCGCCCAGACAGGGGGCCGAAAAAAGGAGCAGTTCTTC	CASSAQTGGRKKEQFF
TRBV28	TRBJ1-4	.	13	once	TGTGCCAGCAGTCCTCCCCTCCGTGAAAAACTGTTTTTT	CASSPPLREKLFF
TRBV29-1	TRBJ1-5	TRBD1	13	many	TGCAGCGTGGAAATGGACAGGAATCAGCCCCAGCATTTT	CSVEMDRNQPQHF
TRBV24-1	TRBJ1-2	.	16	few	TGTGCCACCAGTGATTTCTCCCCAGCACCTAACTATGGCTACACCTTC	CATSDFSPAPNYGYTF
TRBV4-1	TRBJ2-5	.	15	few	TGCGCCAGCAGTTCCTCCGGGACCCTACAGGAGACCCAGTACTTC	CASSSSGTLQETQYF
TRBV29-1	TRBJ1-1	.	12	many	TGCAGCGTTGAAGATCGGCAGGGAGGAGCTTTCTTT	CSVEDRQGGAFF
TRBV7-9	TRBJ1-1	TRBD1	15	.	TGTGCCAGCAGCCCGAACAGGGGGCGAGAGACTGAAGCTTTCTTT	CASSPNRGRETEAFF
TRBV20-1	TRBJ1-1	.	14	many	TGCAGTGCCTCCCCCCAGGGACTTTACACTGAAGCTTTCTTT	CSASPQGLYTEAFF
TRBV7-6	TRBJ2-5	.	14	.	TGTGCCAGCAGCTTGGGGGGACAAGGAATTGCCCAGTACTTC	CASSLGGQGIAQYF
TRBV5-1	TRBJ2-3	.	13	many	TGCGCCAGCAGCCTAGGCCGGGTGGATACGCAGTATTTT	CASSLGRVDTQYF
TRBV29-1	TRBJ2-7	.	13	many	TGCAGCGCCGGACAGCTCGAATCCTACGAGCAGTACTTC	CSAGQLESYEQYF
TRBV20-1	TRBJ1-2	.	14	.	TGCAGTGCTACCCCGCAGGGGACTGTCTATGGCTACACCTTC	CSATPQGTVYGYTF
TRBV7-9	TRBJ1-5	.	12	few	TGTGCCAGCAGCTTAGATCCAGGGCCCCAGCATTTT	CASSLDPGPQHF
TRBV7-9	TRBJ1-1	TRBD1	15	.	TGTGCCAGCAGCCACCGGACAGGGACGGACGCTGAAGCTTTCTTT	CASSHRTGTDAEAFF
TRBV28	TRBJ1-4	.	15	.	TGTGCCAGCAGTTTTCAGCGGGCTCTTAATGAAAAACTGTTTTTT	CASSFQRALNEKLFF
TRBV20-1	TRBJ1-5	.	14	many	TGCAGTGCTCGGGGCCTCTATAGCAATCAGCCCCAGCATTTT	CSARGLYSNQPQHF
TRBV7-2	TRBJ2-7	TRBD1	14	.	TGTGCCAGCAGCGCCGGGACAGGCCCCTACGAGCAGTACTTC	CASSAGTGPYEQYF
TRBV20-1	TRBJ1-2	.	14	few	TGCAGTGCCTGGGGGGGGCAGGAGCACTATGGCTACACCTTC	CSAWGGQEHYGYTF
TRBV30	TRBJ2-7	.	14	many	TGTGCCTGGAGAAGTAGTGTACAGACTCGTCAGCAGTACTTC	CAWRSSVQTRQQYF